The TCR beta chain described here comes from a study of blood T cell repertoires in COVID-19. Overall study: Both acute and convalescent COVID-19 samples were obtained from the United States, Italy and Spain.

J was trimmed by 7 bases and V by 3 bases; bases with no gene match: 5. CDR1 SGHRS and CDR2 YFSETQ come from the germline V gene. CDR3 length equals 13 residues. Original analysis: Estimation of nucleated cell counts was performed using reference gene primer amplification. This table comes from immunoSEQ multiplex PCR, and its TCRdb copy is limited to in-frame clones, with some not included. The DNA gave D and trimming, while V, J and clone size come from that table. The sample has 130,000 or so clones; more than 80% are singletons. The sample consisted of peripheral blood. The TCR originated in a woman aged 60 to 75 with acute or convalescent COVID-19. The J gene is TRBJ1-2, the V gene TRBV5-1, with 8 bases matching TRBD1. The CDR3 coding sequence is TGCGCCAGCAGCTCCCAGGGGGCGGCTGGCTACACCTTC. It translates to CASSSQGAAGYTF.